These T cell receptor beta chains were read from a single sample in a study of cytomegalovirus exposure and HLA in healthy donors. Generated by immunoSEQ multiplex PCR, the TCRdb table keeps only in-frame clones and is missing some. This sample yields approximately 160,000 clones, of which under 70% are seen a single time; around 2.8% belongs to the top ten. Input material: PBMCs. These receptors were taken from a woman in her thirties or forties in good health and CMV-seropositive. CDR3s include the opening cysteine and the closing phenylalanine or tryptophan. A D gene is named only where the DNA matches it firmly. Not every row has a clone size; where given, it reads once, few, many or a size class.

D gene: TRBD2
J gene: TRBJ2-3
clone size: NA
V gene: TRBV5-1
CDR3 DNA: TGCGCCAGCAGCTCAATAGCGGGAGGGCCAGATACGCAGTATTTT
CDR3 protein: CASSSIAGGPDTQYF

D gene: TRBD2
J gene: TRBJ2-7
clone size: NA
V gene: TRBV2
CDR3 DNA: TGTGCCAGCTCGGTGAGACTAGCTACTACGGGGCAGTACTTC
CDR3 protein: CASSVRLATTGQYF

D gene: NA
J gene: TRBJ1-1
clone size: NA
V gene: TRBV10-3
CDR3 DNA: TGTGCCGCGACGGACAGACCTAACACTGAAGCTTTCTTT
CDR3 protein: CAATDRPNTEAFF

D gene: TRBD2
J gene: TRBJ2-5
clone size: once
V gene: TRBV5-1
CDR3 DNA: TGCGCCAGCAGACCTCAAGCGGGAGTAGAGACCCAGTACTTC
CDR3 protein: CASRPQAGVETQYF

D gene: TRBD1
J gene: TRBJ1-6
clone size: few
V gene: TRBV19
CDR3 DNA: TGTGCCAGTAGTTTCCAGGGGGGTCCACCCCTCCACTTT
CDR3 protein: CASSFQGGPPLHF

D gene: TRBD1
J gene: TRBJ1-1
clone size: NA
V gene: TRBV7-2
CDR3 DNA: TGTGCCAGCAGCTTCGGGACAGGGATGGCCACTGAAGCTTTCTTT
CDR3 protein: CASSFGTGMATEAFF

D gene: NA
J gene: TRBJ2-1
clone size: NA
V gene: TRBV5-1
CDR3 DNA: TGCGCCAGCAGCTTGGCCGCTAGCTTGAATGAGCGGTTCTTC
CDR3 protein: CASSLAASLNERFF

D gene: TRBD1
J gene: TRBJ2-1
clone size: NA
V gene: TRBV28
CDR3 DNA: TGTGCCAGCAGTCCCGGAAATGCCGGGACAGCGGATGAGCAGTTCTTC
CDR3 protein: CASSPGNAGTADEQFF

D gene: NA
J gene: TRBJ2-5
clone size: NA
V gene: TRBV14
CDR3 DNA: TGTGCCAGCAGCAGAATAGTGGACCAAGAGACCCAGTACTTC
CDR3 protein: CASSRIVDQETQYF

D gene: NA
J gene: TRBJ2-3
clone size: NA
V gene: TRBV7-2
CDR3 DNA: TGTGCCAGCAGCCGTGACTACACAGATACGCAGTATTTT
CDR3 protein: CASSRDYTDTQYF

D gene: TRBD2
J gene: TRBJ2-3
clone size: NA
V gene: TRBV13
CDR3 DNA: TGTGCCAGCAGCGCGGGGACTAGCGGGGGGAGCACAGATACGCAGTATTTT
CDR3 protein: CASSAGTSGGSTDTQYF

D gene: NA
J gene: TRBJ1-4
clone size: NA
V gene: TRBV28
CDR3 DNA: TGTGCCAGCAGTTCCGGGGGGGCAACTAATGAAAAACTGTTTTTT
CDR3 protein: CASSSGGATNEKLFF

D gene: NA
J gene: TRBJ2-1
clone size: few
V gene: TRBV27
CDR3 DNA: TGTGCCAGCAGTTTAGGCAGTGGCGGGAATGAGCAGTTCTTC
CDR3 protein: CASSLGSGGNEQFF

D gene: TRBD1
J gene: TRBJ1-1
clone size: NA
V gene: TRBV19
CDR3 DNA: TGTGCCAGTAGTATAGATACAGGGGGCCCAAACACTGAAGCTTTCTTT
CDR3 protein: CASSIDTGGPNTEAFF

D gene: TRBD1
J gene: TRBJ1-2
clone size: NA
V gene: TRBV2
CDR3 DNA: TGTGCCAGCATGGGGACAGGGGGCGACTATGGCTACACCTTC
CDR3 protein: CASMGTGGDYGYTF

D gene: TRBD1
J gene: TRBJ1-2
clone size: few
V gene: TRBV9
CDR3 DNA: TGTGCCAGCAGCGCGCAGGGGGACTATGGCTACACCTTC
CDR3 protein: CASSAQGDYGYTF

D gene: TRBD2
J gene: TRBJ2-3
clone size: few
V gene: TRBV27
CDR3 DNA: TGTGCCAGCAGTTTCGGACTAGCGGTCGGCACAGATACGCAGTATTTT
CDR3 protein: CASSFGLAVGTDTQYF

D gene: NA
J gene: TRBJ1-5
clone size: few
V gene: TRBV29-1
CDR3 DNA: TGCAGCGTTGGCGACAGGAGTAATCAGCCCCAGAATTTT
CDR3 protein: CSVGDRSNQPQNF

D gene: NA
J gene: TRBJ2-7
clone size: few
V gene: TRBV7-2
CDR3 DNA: TGTGCCAGCAGCTTATCCGGGAGCGTGAGCGAGCAGTACTTC
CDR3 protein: CASSLSGSVSEQYF

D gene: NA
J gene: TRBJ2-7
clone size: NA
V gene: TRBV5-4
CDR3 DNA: TGTGCCAGCAGCTTGGCGGGGAGCTTAGACGAGCAGTACTTC
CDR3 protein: CASSLAGSLDEQYF

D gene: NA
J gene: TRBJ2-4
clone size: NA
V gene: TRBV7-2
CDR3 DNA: TGTGCCAGCAGCTCCCTAGTAGACCCCCGCGACATTCAGTACTTC
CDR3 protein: CASSSLVDPRDIQYF

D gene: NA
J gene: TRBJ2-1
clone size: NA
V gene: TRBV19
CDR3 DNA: TGTGCCAGTAGTATACTAAGCTCCTACAATGAGCAGTTCTTC
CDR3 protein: CASSILSSYNEQFF

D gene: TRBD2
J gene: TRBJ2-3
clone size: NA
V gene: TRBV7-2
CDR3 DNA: TGTGCCAGCAGCTTAGACCTAGCGGGAGGGCCCGCAGATACGCAGTATTTT
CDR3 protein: CASSLDLAGGPADTQYF

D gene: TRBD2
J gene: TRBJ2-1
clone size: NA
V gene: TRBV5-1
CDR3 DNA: TGCGCCAGCTTGGGACTAGCGGGGGCGAAGGGCAATGAGCAGTTCTTC
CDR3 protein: CASLGLAGAKGNEQFF

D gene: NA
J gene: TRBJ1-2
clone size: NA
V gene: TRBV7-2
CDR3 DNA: TGTGCCACCGGTACGCGGTCGTCGAAGAGCTATGGCTACACCTTC
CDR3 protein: CATGTRSSKSYGYTF

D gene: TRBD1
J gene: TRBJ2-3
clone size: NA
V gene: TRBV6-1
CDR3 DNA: TGTGCCAGCAGTACCCGACAGGGTAGCACAGATACGCAGTATTTT
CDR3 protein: CASSTRQGSTDTQYF

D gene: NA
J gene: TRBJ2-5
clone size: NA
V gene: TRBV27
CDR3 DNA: TGTGCCAGCAGCCCTAGTGGGGAGACCCAGTACTTC
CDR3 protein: CASSPSGETQYF

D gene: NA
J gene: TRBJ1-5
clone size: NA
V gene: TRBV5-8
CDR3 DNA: TGTGCCAGCAGCTTGGGGCAATCCGGGTTGCCCCAGCATTTT
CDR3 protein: CASSLGQSGLPQHF

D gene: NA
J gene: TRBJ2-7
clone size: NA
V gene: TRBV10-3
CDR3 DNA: TGTGCCATCAGTGAGTCTGGCAGAATATACGAGCAGTACTTC
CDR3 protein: CAISESGRIYEQYF

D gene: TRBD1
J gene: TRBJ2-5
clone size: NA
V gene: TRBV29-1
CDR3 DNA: TGCAGCGTTGAGGCCAAACAGGGGGAAGAGACCCAGTACTTC
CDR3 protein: CSVEAKQGEETQYF

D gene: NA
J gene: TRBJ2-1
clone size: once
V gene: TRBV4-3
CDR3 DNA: TGCGCCAGCAGCCAGGGGGGAGACTATTCCTACAATGAGCAGTTCTTC
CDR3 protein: CASSQGGDYSYNEQFF

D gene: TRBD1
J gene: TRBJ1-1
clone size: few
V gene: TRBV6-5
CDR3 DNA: TGTGCCAGCAGTTACTCCCTTCAGGGGGGCAACACTGAAGCTTTCTTT
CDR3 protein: CASSYSLQGGNTEAFF

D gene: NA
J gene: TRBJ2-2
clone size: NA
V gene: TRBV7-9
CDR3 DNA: TGTGCCAGCAGCACGCTGGGCGACAGGAGCACCGGGGAGCTGTTTTTT
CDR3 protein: CASSTLGDRSTGELFF

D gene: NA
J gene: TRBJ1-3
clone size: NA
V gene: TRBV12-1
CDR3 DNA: TGTGCCAGCAGCTTAAACTTGACAGGGGGCGACGGAAACACCATATATTTT
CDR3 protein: CASSLNLTGGDGNTIYF

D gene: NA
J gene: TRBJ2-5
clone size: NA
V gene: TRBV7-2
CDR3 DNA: TGTGCCAGCAGCCGCGACAGACAAGAGACCCAGTACTTC
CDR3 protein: CASSRDRQETQYF

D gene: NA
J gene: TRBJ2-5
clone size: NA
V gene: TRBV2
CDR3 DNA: TGTGCCAGCAAGGGAGGCCCCCGGGAGACCCAGTACTTC
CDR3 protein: CASKGGPRETQYF

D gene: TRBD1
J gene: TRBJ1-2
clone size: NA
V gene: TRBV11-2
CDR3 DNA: TGTGCCAGCAGGACCTTGACAGGGCGGTATGGCTACACCTTC
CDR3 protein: CASRTLTGRYGYTF

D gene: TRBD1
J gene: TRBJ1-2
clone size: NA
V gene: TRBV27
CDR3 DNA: TGTGCCAGCAGGTCGACAGGGGGCAACTATGGCTACACCTTC
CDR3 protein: CASRSTGGNYGYTF

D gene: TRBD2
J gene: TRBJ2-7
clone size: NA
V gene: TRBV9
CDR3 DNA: TGTGCCAGCAGCGGAACTAGCGGGGGGGCCTCCGAGCAGTACTTC
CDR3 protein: CASSGTSGGASEQYF

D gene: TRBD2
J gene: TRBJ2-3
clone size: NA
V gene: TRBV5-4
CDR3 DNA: TGTGCCAGCAGCTCCGGGACTAGCGGGGGGGAGTATTTT
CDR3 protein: CASSSGTSGGEYF

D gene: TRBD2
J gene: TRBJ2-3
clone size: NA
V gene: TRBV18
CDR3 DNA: TGTGCCAGCTCACCCTCAGCGGGGGGCCTCACAGATACGCAGTATTTT
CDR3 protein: CASSPSAGGLTDTQYF

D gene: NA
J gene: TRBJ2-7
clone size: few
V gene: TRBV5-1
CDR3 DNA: TGCGCCAGCAGCTTTCAGGGTATGTCCTACGAGCAGTACTTC
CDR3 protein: CASSFQGMSYEQYF

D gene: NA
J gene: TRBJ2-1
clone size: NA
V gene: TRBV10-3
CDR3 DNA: TGTGCCATCAGTGCGGGAGAGGAGGGCAATGAGCAGTTCTTC
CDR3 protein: CAISAGEEGNEQFF